The clone carrying this T cell receptor (beta chain) was seen just once. The entry originates in a study of blood T cell repertoires in COVID-19. About the study: PBMCs, B-cell-depleted T cells, or T cells provided the cDNA or gDNA that made up the material.

In the original workflow: How many nucleated cells were present was estimated from reference gene primer amplification. Generated by immunoSEQ multiplex PCR, the TCRdb table keeps only in-frame clones and is missing some. From that table come the V and J calls and clone size; the DNA was used to work out D and trimming. The sample has around 180,000 clones, roughly 89% seen once. Participant reports of clinical history set cohort assignment. Germline V gene data show CDR1 as KGHSH and CDR2 as LQKENI. V lost 2 bases to trimming and J lost 1 base, with 18 bases between them. This CDR3 is built from 18 residues.

The V gene is TRBV18, the J gene TRBJ1-3; D is perhaps TRBD1 (6 bases). This sequence originates from a woman aged 40 to 55 with acute COVID-19. What was sequenced was PBMCs or T cells enriched from blood (not recorded which). CDR3 amino acids: CASSPGVSGASSGNTIYF. The CDR3 DNA sequence: TGTGCCAGCTCACCAGGGGTTTCAGGGGCTTCGTCTGGAAACACCATATATTTT.